This entry concerns a single T cell receptor (beta chain). This entry comes from a study of blood T cells in healthy people across ages. Peripheral blood, about 9.8 milliliters per donor, was collected. Total RNA was isolated from each sample in quantities of at least 5.5 micrograms. Primers used in a second PCR of roughly 6 to 12 cycles were a sample-barcoded 5' primer and a J-beta primer mix. A 12-random-nucleotide template-switch adaptor tagged each cDNA molecule. TCRdb redid the calling of the 5' RACE reads with MiXCR, one entry per CDR3 protein. The repertoire holds 600,000 to 800,000 distinct CDR3 sequences, with about 50% as singletons. Unmatched junction bases numbered 4, after V lost 2 bases and J lost 4 bases. The germline gives CDR1 MNHNY, CDR2 SVGAGI (reference sequence). The length of the CDR3 is 15 residues.

This TCR derives from a woman older than 75 in good health. Sequenced: blood. The J gene is TRBJ2-2, the V gene TRBV6-6, with 7 bases fitting TRBD2. CDR3 DNA sequence: TGTGCCAGCAGTTACCGCAGGGAGGGCACCGGGGAGCTGTTTTTT. It is translated as CASSYRREGTGELFF.